This TCR beta chain was sequenced for a study of blood T cell repertoires in COVID-19 (dated by TCRdb to between 2020 and 2021). Broadly, across the study: Collaborator samples came from the United States, Italy and Spain and covered acute and convalescent phases of COVID-19. Deeply sampled blood TCRbeta repertoires from subjects exposed to, actively infected with, or recovered from COVID-19 were included in the dataset. Sample metadata almost always included a de-identified subject ID, COVID-19 status, age in years and sex. Samples were obtained from the ongoing ImmuneRACE study (first 160 participants) and from about 1,300 subjects provided by 6 global collaborators. A freely available public database, intended as a resource for researchers studying the immune response to SARS-CoV-2, is where the repertoires were released. Where available, HLA class I and class II types were taken from metadata supplied by the sample provider and were not determined by assay-based typing. The prospective study material was composed of cDNA or gDNA derived from T cells, B-cell-depleted T cells, or PBMCs. What the authors observed across the whole study: How much clinical and demographic metadata was included differed by source and by participant, and the metadata was provided uncurated.

TCRbeta CDR3 regions were amplified from genomic DNA by means of the immunoSEQ Assay, a bias-controlled multiplex PCR. In the original analysis: The number of nucleated cells in each sample was estimated by amplification of reference gene primers within the assay. To quantify the absolute abundance of each unique TCRbeta CDR3 rearrangement, sequence reads were collapsed and filtered. For each sample, productive Simpson clonality was calculated as the square root of Simpson's diversity index across productive rearrangements. TCRdb provides this immuneACCESS table in a form limited to in-frame rearrangements. Some clones are lacking; in checked studies, under half of them reflect an unresolved V gene, and why the rest are absent is not known. V, J and clone size are taken as reported in that table, and D and trimming were inferred from the DNA itself. This sample lists approximately 230,000 clones; approximately 90% were detected once. The ten largest clones represent 3.5% to 4.5% of the sample.

About this clone: What antigen it recognizes has not been identified. No clone much larger than this one lies a single base away; base qualities are absent.

In the prospective study, participants were about 18 to 90 years old, resided in 24 geographic areas of the United States, and were enrolled through a virtual design. In the prospective study, participants were assigned to cohorts based on the clinical history participants reported in a screening survey and a study questionnaire. Recovered participants in ImmuneRACE Cohort 3 were defined by two consecutive negative NP/OP PCR tests, clearance by a healthcare professional, or resolution of symptoms. Each participant in the prospective study had whole blood, serum and a nasopharyngeal or oropharyngeal swab collected by mobile phlebotomists. Participants in the prospective study had the option to provide additional blood draws and questionnaires over a roughly 2-month period. Before DNA extraction, prospective study blood samples were shipped either frozen or at room temperature. The sequence was obtained from a woman aged 30 to 39 who had recovered from COVID-19. Material: PBMCs or T cells enriched from blood (not recorded which).

The sequenced DNA is TGTGCCAGCAAGCCGGGACAGGCCTACAATGAGCAGTTCTTC. The encoded protein is CASKPGQAYNEQFF. The rearranged segments are TRBV13 and TRBJ2-1; 8 bases in between match TRBD1. After removal of 7 bases from V and 2 bases from J, the junction retains 4 bases not matched to a gene. CDR1 and CDR2, per the germline V gene (reference sequence), are PRHDT and FYEKMQ. From its cysteine to its phenylalanine, the CDR3 spans 14 amino acids. Of the read, only the CDR3 DNA is kept; its 42 bases are in frame from base 1.